Following are 20 T cell receptor beta chains from one sample sequenced in a study of cytomegalovirus exposure and HLA in healthy donors. Primers: 60 Vbeta forward and 13 Jbeta reverse. The method was immunoSEQ multiplex PCR; TCRdb's version includes in-frame clones alone and lacks a portion of them. In the table there are some 170,000 clones, roughly four fifths of which are singletons. The sequencing sample was made of PBMCs. The receptors here all came from a man in his sixties in good health and CMV-seronegative.

This clone has only a few counts. J is TRBJ2-3 and V is TRBV2; 8 bases fit TRBD2. Germline CDR1 and CDR2: SNHLY and FYNNEI. The ends lost 4 bases at V and 2 bases at J; junction bases unmatched: 8. The CDR3 covers 16 residues. CDR3 residues: CASSASGSIFTDTQYF. DNA of the CDR3: TGTGCCAGCAGTGCGAGCGGGAGCATCTTCACAGATACGCAGTATTTT.

This chain uses TRBV15 with TRBJ2-3; 8 bases align to TRBD2. The CDR3 extends over 18 amino acids. Per the germline V gene, CDR1 is LNHNV and CDR2 is YYDKDF (reference sequence). The V and J ends lost 0 bases and 0 bases, in that order; junction bases with no gene match: 8. Here the CDR3 reads CATSRDSVGGRSTDTQYF. The CDR3 DNA is TGTGCCACCAGCAGAGATTCGGTTGGCGGGAGGAGCACAGATACGCAGTATTTT.

V and J are TRBV28 and TRBJ2-1; D may be TRBD2 (6 bases). The CDR3 length is 17 residues. V was shortened by 6 bases and J by 8 bases, with 26 bases between the two germline ends. Germline CDR1 and CDR2: MDHEN and SYDVKM. CDR3 bases: TGTGCCAGCAGCGCCTCCCAGGGTTTGACTAGATGGTATGAGCAGTTCTTC. This gives the protein CASSASQGLTRWYEQFF.

This clone appeared once. Here the CDR3 reads CASSSTGTNYGYTF. CDR3 sequence (DNA): TGTGCCAGTAGTTCCACAGGGACTAACTATGGCTACACCTTC. The chain is built from TRBV19 and TRBJ1-2; possibly TRBD1 for D (6 bases). The CDR3 sequence is 14 residues long. The germline V gene has CDR1 LNHDA and CDR2 SQIVND (reference sequence). The ends were cut back, 5 bases at V and 0 bases at J, with 10 bases in the middle.

The gene calls are TRBV28 and TRBJ2-7, with D maybe TRBD1 (6 bases). Germline-derived CDR1 and CDR2 are MDHEN and SYDVKM. V lost 1 base to trimming and J lost 3 bases, with 19 bases between them. The CDR3 length is 17 residues. In DNA, the CDR3 is TGTGCCAGCAGTTTATTAATTTCCGTGACAGGAGGCTACGAGCAGTACTTC. Protein: CASSLLISVTGGYEQYF.

This clone occurred once. The V call is TRBV7-3, the J call TRBJ2-1; 8 bases map to TRBD1. The V segment lost 6 bases and the J segment 2 bases; nucleotides outside the gene matches: 6. The CDR3 is 15 amino acids. Per germline, CDR1 SGHTA and CDR2 FQGTGA. CDR3 DNA: TGTGCCAGCAGTCTTACGACAGGGGCCTACAATGAGCAGTTCTTC. Protein product: CASSLTTGAYNEQFF. Combining the CDR3 with reference TRBV7-3 and TRBJ2-1 gives the whole variable domain GAGVSQTPSNKVTEKGKYVELRCDPISGHTALYWYRQSLGQGPEFLIYFQGTGAADDSGLPNDRFFAVRPEGSVSTLKIQRTERGDSAVYLCASSLTTGAYNEQFFGPGTRLTVL.

This chain joins TRBV6-6 and TRBJ2-7; tentative D call: TRBD1 (7 bases). This CDR3 is 16 amino acids long. Germline assignment: CDR1 MNHNY and CDR2 SVGAGI (reference sequence). V gave up 5 bases and J gave up 3 bases, with 20 bases separating them. The CDR3, as DNA: TGTGCCAGCAGTACTACCTCGGAGGGGGCGCACTACGAGCAGTACTTC. Translated, it gives CASSTTSEGAHYEQYF.

CDR3 DNA: TGTGCCAGCAGCACCCCTGGGACTAGCGGGCTGAGCTCCTACAATGAGCAGTTCTTC. Translated: CASSTPGTSGLSSYNEQFF. This chain links TRBV7-2 with TRBJ2-1; TRBD2 agrees at 12 bases. Trimming cost V 5 bases and J 0 bases; bases outside gene matches: 11. This CDR3 contains 19 residues. Germline CDR1 and CDR2: SGHTA and FQGNSA. Full variable domain (remainder filled in from reference TRBV7-2 and TRBJ2-1): GAGVSQSPSNKVTEKGKDVELRCDPISGHTALYWYRQSLGQGLEFLIYFQGNSAPDKSGLPSDRFSAERTGGSVSTLTIQRTQQEDSAVYLCASSTPGTSGLSSYNEQFFGPGTRLTVL.

This chain uses TRBV6-6 with TRBJ2-5, with 8 nucleotides matching TRBD1. With V trimmed by 2 bases and J by 11 bases, 7 bases remained unmatched. The germline V gene has CDR1 MNHNY and CDR2 SVGAGI (reference sequence). The CDR3 extends over 13 amino acids. Here the CDR3 DNA reads TGTGCCAGCAGTTACGACAGGGGCATCCAGCAGTACTTC. Translated, it gives CASSYDRGIQQYF.

This chain links TRBV6-5 with TRBJ1-6; perhaps TRBD1 as D (6 bases). The CDR3 consists of 15 residues. Per germline, CDR1 MNHEY and CDR2 SVGAGI. V lost 5 bases and J 9 bases, leaving 17 bases between the germline ends. The CDR3, as DNA: TGTGCCAGCAGTAAACAGGGCGATGGGATTTCACCCCTCCACTTT. Amino acid sequence: CASSKQGDGISPLHF.

CDR3 sequence (DNA): TGTGCCAGCAGCCCCGGCGGGACAGGGGGCTACGAGCAGTACTTC. This translates into CASSPGGTGGYEQYF. The chain links TRBV7-8 to TRBJ2-7; 11 bases are shared with TRBD1. The CDR3 runs 15 residues. Trimming removed 5 bases from V and 3 bases from J; junction bases left unmatched: 6. Germline CDR1 reads SGHVS; CDR2 reads FQNEAQ.

The chain joins TRBV7-2 to TRBJ2-7, with TRBD2 matching 10 bases. The length of the CDR3 is 15 residues. From germline, CDR1 is SGHTA and CDR2 FQGNSA. J gave up 7 bases and V 6 bases, and 12 bases lay outside the gene matches. For the CDR3, the DNA is TGTGCCAGCAGTCCCGGCAGCGGGAGGGCTGGGGAGCAGTACTTC. The encoded protein is CASSPGSGRAGEQYF.

CDR3: CASSLGGTQKLDTQYF. In DNA form, the CDR3 reads TGTGCCAGCAGCTTGGGTGGGACTCAGAAACTGGATACGCAGTATTTT. V and J are TRBV5-4 and TRBJ2-3; tentatively, D is TRBD2 (6 bases). The CDR3 totals 16 residues. Germline assignment: CDR1 SGHNT and CDR2 YYREEE (reference sequence). The V and J ends lost 0 bases and 6 bases respectively, with 17 bases between them.

The J gene is TRBJ1-5, the V gene TRBV19; D remains unclear. This CDR3 has 12 residues. Germline V gene sequence: CDR1 LNHDA, CDR2 SQIVND (reference sequence). V was cut by 1 base and J by 10 bases, with 8 bases left in between. CDR3 nucleotide sequence: TGTGCCAGTAGTATAGTGGCCGTCCCCCAGCATTTT. Protein sequence: CASSIVAVPQHF. The full variable domain, with the rest looked up from reference TRBV19 and TRBJ1-5, is DGGITQSPKYLFRKEGQNVTLSCEQNLNHDAMYWYRQDPGQGLRLIYYSQIVNDFQKGDIAEGYSVSREKKESFPLTVTSAQKNPTAFYLCASSIVAVPQHFGDGTRLSIL.

The chain uses TRBV5-1 and TRBJ2-1; 10 bases agree with TRBD1. Germline V CDR1 and CDR2: SGHRS, YFSETQ. There are 16 residues in the CDR3. V shed 0 bases, J shed 4 bases, and the junction held 4 bases outside the gene matches. CDR3 amino acids: CASSLGADRGYNEQFF. The CDR3 coding sequence is TGCGCCAGCAGCTTGGGGGCGGACAGGGGGTACAATGAGCAGTTCTTC.

This CDR3 is CASSQSGGIKGTNEKLFF. For the CDR3, the DNA is TGTGCCAGCAGCCAAAGTGGAGGTATCAAAGGAACTAATGAAAAACTGTTTTTT. This chain uses TRBV16 with TRBJ1-4; D is unclear. Germline V gives CDR1 KGHSY, CDR2 FQNENV. The CDR3 spans 18 residues. Trimming removed 2 bases from V and 1 base from J, with 17 bases in between.

V gene TRBV6-1 combines with J gene TRBJ2-5; 7 positions match TRBD1. TRBJ2-7 explains the end of the DNA better; the J call may be wrong. There are 16 residues in the CDR3. In germline, CDR1 is MNHNS, CDR2 SASEGT. The CDR3 DNA sequence: TGTGCCAGCAGTGATTACAGGGGACGTACTACCTACGAGCAGTACTTC. Translating it yields CASSDYRGRTTYEQYF.

The chain is built from TRBV5-8 and TRBJ2-3; 13 bases are a match to TRBD2. Trimming at V came to 4 bases and at J to 4 bases, leaving 6 bases not matched to a gene. Germline loops: CDR1 SGHTS, CDR2 YDEGEE. There are 16 residues in the CDR3. CDR3 sequence: CASSRTSGSWADTQYF. The CDR3 coding sequence is TGTGCCAGCAGCCGGACTAGCGGGAGTTGGGCAGATACGCAGTATTTT.

The chain links TRBV5-4 to TRBJ1-3; D perhaps matches TRBD1 (5 bases). CDR3 size: 18 residues. Germline V gives CDR1 SGHNT, CDR2 YYREEE (reference sequence). V was trimmed by 3 bases and J by 0 bases, leaving 19 bases between them. CDR3 nucleotides: TGTGCCAGCAGCTCCGCCGGAGGAGGGGAACACTCTGGAAACACCATATATTTT. It is translated as CASSSAGGGEHSGNTIYF. The complete variable domain, with remaining parts taken from reference TRBV5-4 and TRBJ1-3, reads ETGVTQSPTHLIKTRGQQVTLRCSSQSGHNTVSWYQQALGQGPQFIFQYYREEENGRGNFPPRFSGLQFPNYSSELNVNALELDDSALYLCASSSAGGGEHSGNTIYFGEGSWLTVV.

Remarks on this clone: An end of the junction differs from the germline gene, which may be a read error. This rearrangement joins TRBV2 to TRBJ1-5; TRBD1 matches at 10 bases. Germline V CDR1 and CDR2: SNHLY, FYNNEI. This CDR3 is built from 14 residues. Written as DNA, the CDR3 is TGTGCCAGCAGTGAAGTGCCGGGACAGGGGAATCTTGATTTT. It specifies CASSEVPGQGNLDF. Looking up the rest from reference TRBV2 and TRBJ1-5 gives the full variable domain: EPEVTQTPSHQVTQMGQEVILRCVPISNHLYFYWYRQILGQKVEFLVSFYNNEISEKSEIFDDQFSVERPDGSNFTLKIRSTKLEDSAMYFCASSEVPGQGNLDFGDGTRLSIL.